These T cell receptor beta chains were read from a single sample in a study of a mutant IDH1 vaccine in newly diagnosed glioma. The protocol was immunoSEQ multiplex PCR, while the TCRdb copy is restricted to in-frame clones and leaves out a portion. This table has roughly 86,000 clones, around four fifths appearing once. The specimen was PBMCs, collected from a glioma patient treated with radiotherapy, temozolomide or both. Receptors originate from a man aged 35 to 55 with glioma. CDR3s include the opening cysteine and the closing phenylalanine or tryptophan. D genes are given only for firm matches. A row's size may be missing; if present it is once, few, many or a size class.

j_gene | v_gene | abundance | d_gene | CDR3aa | CDR3nt
TRBJ1-2 | TRBV7-2 | - | - | CASSLAGLQGNANYGYTF | TGTGCCAGCAGCCTTGCCGGGCTACAGGGAAATGCGAACTATGGCTACACCTTC
TRBJ2-3 | TRBV2 | few | TRBD1 | CASGRGQADTQYF | TGTGCCAGCGGCAGGGGGCAGGCAGATACGCAGTATTTT
TRBJ2-2 | TRBV9 | - | TRBD1 | CASSAGTANTGELFF | TGTGCCAGCAGCGCCGGGACAGCGAACACCGGGGAGCTGTTTTTT
TRBJ2-2 | TRBV6-1 | few | - | CASRTDSSHTGELFF | TGTGCCAGCAGAACGGACAGCAGTCACACCGGGGAGCTGTTTTTT
TRBJ2-3 | TRBV4-2 | few | TRBD2 | CASSQGLAGGSKDTQYF | TGTGCCAGCAGCCAAGGTCTAGCGGGGGGGAGCAAAGATACGCAGTATTTT
TRBJ2-7 | TRBV27 | - | TRBD2 | CASSLSSSGMPKQYF | TGTGCCAGCAGTTTATCGAGTAGCGGGATGCCGAAGCAGTACTTC
TRBJ2-7 | TRBV27 | - | - | CASSMTVSYEQYF | TGTGCCAGCAGCATGACAGTCTCCTACGAGCAGTACTTC
TRBJ1-5 | TRBV10-1 | - | - | CAAHRAWGNQPQHF | TGCGCCGCCCACAGGGCCTGGGGCAATCAGCCCCAGCATTTT
TRBJ1-1 | TRBV6-5 | - | - | CASSAGRKTEAFF | TGTGCCAGCAGTGCGGGACGAAAGACTGAAGCTTTCTTT
TRBJ1-6 | TRBV23-1 | few | - | CASSQSLGQGGNSPLHF | TGCGCCAGCAGTCAATCTTTAGGGCAGGGTGGTAATTCACCCCTCCACTTT
TRBJ1-2 | TRBV5-1 | - | TRBD1 | CASSLGTGSDYGYTF | TGCGCCAGCAGCTTGGGGACAGGTTCTGACTATGGCTACACCTTC
TRBJ2-7 | TRBV6-5 | - | TRBD1 | CASRTGMSYEQYF | TGTGCCAGCAGGACAGGGATGTCCTACGAGCAGTACTTC
TRBJ1-1 | TRBV10-3 | few | - | CAISVAGGRGGTEAFF | TGTGCCATCAGTGTAGCCGGGGGGCGAGGTGGCACTGAAGCTTTCTTT
TRBJ2-3 | TRBV9 | - | - | CASSMTAKSTDTQYF | TGTGCCAGCAGCATGACGGCTAAAAGCACAGATACGCAGTATTTT
TRBJ1-2 | TRBV6-6 | - | - | CASSHFIGTSDYGYTF | TGTGCCAGCAGCCATTTTATCGGGACCTCGGACTATGGCTACACCTTC
TRBJ2-7 | TRBV2 | once | TRBD2 | CASSERLAGGEQYF | TGTGCCAGCAGTGAAAGGCTAGCGGGGGGCGAGCAGTACTTC
TRBJ1-5 | TRBV19 | - | - | CASSASRGEQPQHF | TGTGCCAGTAGTGCTTCAAGGGGTGAACAGCCCCAGCATTTT
TRBJ1-5 | TRBV5-6 | - | - | CASSSRRGGQPQHF | TGTGCCAGCAGCTCCAGACGAGGGGGGCAGCCCCAGCATTTT
TRBJ1-1 | TRBV7-9 | - | - | CASSPYRTVNTEAFF | TGTGCCAGCAGCCCGTACCGGACGGTGAACACTGAAGCTTTCTTT
TRBJ2-1 | TRBV5-1 | - | - | CASSGTYNLNEQFF | TGCGCCAGCAGCGGGACTTACAACCTCAATGAGCAGTTCTTC
TRBJ2-2 | TRBV19 | few | - | CASSSRYATGELFF | TGTGCCAGTAGTTCGCGGTACGCCACCGGGGAGCTGTTTTTT
TRBJ2-7 | TRBV11-3 | - | TRBD1 | CASSAGTGSREQYF | TGTGCCAGCAGCGCCGGGACAGGTTCGAGGGAGCAGTACTTC
TRBJ1-3 | TRBV1 | - | - | CTSSQDSRVHSGNTIYF | TGCACCAGCAGCCAAGATTCGCGGGTGCACTCTGGAAACACCATATATTTT
TRBJ2-7 | TRBV29-1 | - | TRBD1 | CSGMTGTSYEQYF | TGCAGCGGTATGACAGGGACCTCCTACGAGCAGTACTTC
TRBJ2-7 | TRBV5-5 | - | - | CASSQQGSSYEQYF | TGTGCCAGCAGCCAGCAGGGAAGCTCCTACGAGCAGTACTTC
TRBJ1-5 | TRBV2 | - | TRBD1 | CASSADRGQPQHF | TGTGCCAGCAGTGCGGACAGGGGCCAGCCCCAGCATTTT
TRBJ1-1 | TRBV5-6 | - | TRBD1 | CASSTLDRGYTEAFF | TGTGCCAGCAGCACCCTGGACAGGGGTTACACTGAAGCTTTCTTT
TRBJ2-7 | TRBV7-9 | - | TRBD1 | CASSPRTGGVYEQYF | TGTGCCAGCAGCCCCCGGACAGGGGGGGTCTACGAGCAGTACTTC
TRBJ2-5 | TRBV5-6 | - | - | CASSRSRGRGVQETQYF | TGTGCCAGCAGCCGTAGTAGGGGCAGGGGAGTCCAAGAGACCCAGTACTTC
TRBJ2-2 | TRBV9 | - | - | CASSGGAGAGELFF | TGTGCCAGCAGCGGTGGGGCGGGCGCCGGGGAGCTGTTTTTT
TRBJ2-3 | TRBV19 | once | - | CASRRGTDTQYF | TGTGCCAGTAGGAGAGGCACAGATACGCAGTATTTT
TRBJ1-4 | TRBV18 | - | TRBD1 | CASSLLDREHEKLFF | TGTGCCAGCTCCCTCCTGGACAGGGAACACGAAAAACTGTTTTTT
TRBJ1-5 | TRBV14 | - | - | CASSHPGPGQPQHF | TGTGCCAGCAGTCACCCAGGGCCGGGTCAGCCCCAGCATTTT
TRBJ1-5 | TRBV6-1 | - | - | CASRVTGQGQPQHF | TGTGCCAGCAGAGTCACAGGGCAGGGACAGCCCCAGCATTTT
TRBJ2-7 | TRBV6-5 | - | - | CASSYSRDITYEQYF | TGTGCCAGCAGTTACTCCCGGGACATAACCTACGAGCAGTACTTC
TRBJ2-7 | TRBV5-1 | - | TRBD2 | CASSPQGLAFEQYF | TGCGCCAGCAGCCCCCAGGGACTAGCCTTCGAGCAGTACTTC
TRBJ1-6 | TRBV18 | - | - | CASSVRQDNSPLHF | TGTGCCAGCTCAGTCCGACAGGATAATTCACCCCTCCACTTT
TRBJ1-1 | TRBV7-9 | - | TRBD1 | CASSLTQTGANTEAFF | TGTGCCAGCAGCTTGACCCAAACAGGGGCGAACACTGAAGCTTTCTTT
TRBJ1-6 | TRBV5-1 | few | TRBD1 | CASSLRQGDSPLHF | TGCGCCAGCAGCCTGAGACAGGGGGATTCACCCCTCCACTTT
TRBJ2-7 | TRBV4-2 | - | TRBD2 | CASSHPLAGESSYEQYF | TGTGCCAGCAGCCACCCCCTAGCGGGGGAGAGCTCCTACGAGCAGTACTTC
TRBJ2-7 | TRBV2 | - | - | CASRRQWTEYNYEQYF | TGTGCCAGCAGGCGCCAATGGACAGAGTATAACTACGAGCAGTACTTC
TRBJ2-2 | TRBV6-1 | - | - | CASSHRVSTGELFF | TGTGCCAGCAGCCACAGGGTTAGCACCGGGGAGCTGTTTTTT
TRBJ2-7 | TRBV7-2 | - | TRBD1 | CASRTGTGTYEQYF | TGTGCCAGCAGGACCGGGACAGGTACCTACGAGCAGTACTTC
TRBJ2-5 | TRBV30 | - | - | CAWSVERETQYF | TGTGCCTGGAGTGTCGAACGCGAGACCCAGTACTTC
TRBJ2-7 | TRBV5-5 | - | - | CASSIQASYEQYF | TGTGCCAGCAGCATCCAGGCGAGCTACGAGCAGTACTTC
TRBJ2-1 | TRBV12-5 | - | - | CASGLGTNNEQFF | TGTGCTAGTGGTTTAGGGACCAACAATGAGCAGTTCTTC
TRBJ2-1 | TRBV6-5 | - | TRBD2 | CASSYSRRGGSNEQFF | TGTGCCAGCAGTTACTCTCGGCGGGGGGGTTCTAATGAGCAGTTCTTC